The 32 T cell receptor beta chains in this list originate from one sample, sequenced in a study of T cell responses to AZD1222 COVID-19 vaccine. Clones were read by immunoSEQ multiplex PCR, and TCRdb kept only the in-frame ones, dropping some. The table includes 100,000 to 150,000 clones, less than 90% detected once. The source material was peripheral blood, sampled on day 0 of AZD1222 vaccination. These TCRs come from an adult in good health.

This clone was recorded a few times. The chain employs TRBV7-9 and TRBJ2-7, with D possibly being TRBD1 (5 bases). This CDR3 is built from 14 residues. V shed 4 bases and J shed 0 bases, with 10 bases lying between them. Germline loops: CDR1 SEHNR, CDR2 FQNEAQ (reference sequence). For the CDR3, the DNA is TGTGCCAGCAGCTCTGTAGACAGCTCCTACGAGCAGTACTTC. This translates into CASSSVDSSYEQYF.

V is TRBV5-1 and J is TRBJ2-7; no reliable D call. Trimming removed 4 bases at V and 3 bases at J, with 8 bases between. The CDR3 loop spans 12 amino acids. Germline V gene lookup returns CDR1 SGHRS and CDR2 YFSETQ. CDR3 sequence: CASSPPGYEQYF. Here the CDR3 DNA reads TGCGCCAGCAGCCCCCCCGGCTACGAGCAGTACTTC.

V gene TRBV5-1 combines with J gene TRBJ2-5; D possibly corresponds to TRBD1 (6 bases). The CDR3 length is 17 residues. Germline V gene sequence: CDR1 SGHRS, CDR2 YFSETQ. Trimming shortened V by 1 base and J by 7 bases, and 23 bases separated the two germline ends. The CDR3 DNA follows: TGCGCCAGCAGCTTGAGGTTCCGGGACATGCAGCCACGGACCCAGTACTTC. Amino acid sequence: CASSLRFRDMQPRTQYF.

This sequence joins TRBV5-8 and TRBJ1-1; D remains unclear. There are 12 residues in the CDR3. Germline V gene lookup returns CDR1 SGHTS and CDR2 YDEGEE. Trimming stripped 4 bases from V and 6 bases from J, with 10 bases between. CDR3 loop: CASSNTRPEAFF. The CDR3 bases are TGTGCCAGCAGCAACACCCGGCCTGAAGCTTTCTTT.

The V and J genes are TRBV5-6 and TRBJ1-1; 7 bases agree with TRBD1. This CDR3 is built from 14 residues. Germline CDR1 SGHDT, CDR2 YYEEEE. V lost 1 base to trimming and J lost 5 bases; unmatched junction nucleotides: 5. This CDR3 reads CASSLRQGVTEAFF. The CDR3 bases are TGTGCCAGCAGCTTGAGGCAGGGGGTGACTGAAGCTTTCTTT.

The V and J genes are TRBV12-3 or TRBV12-4 and TRBJ1-6; D gene unclear. Trimming stripped 1 base from V and 11 bases from J, with 9 bases between. This CDR3 region has 13 residues. This CDR3 is CASSLGARTPLHF. The CDR3 coding sequence is TGTGCCAGCAGTTTAGGTGCTAGGACACCCCTCCACTTT.

The chain recombines TRBV11-2 with TRBJ1-5, with D possibly being TRBD1 (5 bases). This CDR3 comprises 14 residues. CDR1 and CDR2 from the germline V gene are SGHAT and FQNNGV. Trimming took off 5 bases at V and 4 bases at J, with 12 bases between the two ends. The CDR3 DNA reads TGTGCCAGCAGCCTTGGGGGAGGAAATCAGCCCCAGCATTTT. Translated, it gives CASSLGGGNQPQHF.

This chain links TRBV25-1 with TRBJ1-2, with D unresolved. The CDR3 spans 13 residues. Germline V gives CDR1 MGHDK, CDR2 SYGVNS. Trimming cost V 2 bases and J 6 bases, with 10 bases left between them. Written as DNA, the CDR3 is TGTGCCAGCAGTGAAACATTCATGGATGGCTACACCTTC. Protein product: CASSETFMDGYTF.

The rearrangement joins TRBV29-1 to TRBJ2-4, with TRBD2 matching over 7 bases. The length of the CDR3 is 12 residues. CDR1 is SQVTM and CDR2 is ANQGSEA in the germline V gene. V lost 7 bases to trimming and J lost 8 bases; unmatched junction nucleotides: 8. The CDR3 spells CSARPGGDIQYF. The CDR3 coding sequence is TGCAGCGCTCGACCGGGGGGAGACATTCAGTACTTC. Full variable domain (rest looked up from reference TRBV29-1 and TRBJ2-4): SAVISQKPSRDICQRGTSLTIQCQVDSQVTMMFWYRQQPGQSLTLIATANQGSEATYESGFVIDKFPISRPNLTFSTLTVSNMSPEDSSIYLCSARPGGDIQYFGAGTRLSVL.

V gene TRBV28 combines with J gene TRBJ1-2, with D possibly being TRBD1 (6 bases). Trimming removed 2 bases from V and 4 bases from J, with 8 bases in between. The germline V gene encodes CDR1 MDHEN and CDR2 SYDVKM. CDR3 length: 13 residues. The CDR3 is CASSLRDIYGYTF. The CDR3 DNA is TGTGCCAGCAGTTTAAGGGACATCTATGGCTACACCTTC.

J is TRBJ2-7 and V is TRBV7-2, with D possibly being TRBD1 or TRBD2 (6 bases each). Germline loops: CDR1 SGHTA, CDR2 FQGNSA. The CDR3 loop spans 16 amino acids. V was shortened by 4 bases and J by 2 bases, with 18 bases between the two germline ends. The CDR3 region is CASSSVWGRDTYEQYF. The CDR3 DNA is TGTGCCAGCAGCTCGGTATGGGGGCGGGACACCTACGAGCAGTACTTC.

This clone came up once. J is TRBJ1-4 and V is TRBV6-5, with D tentatively TRBD1 (6 bases). There are 15 residues in the CDR3. Germline lookup yields CDR1 MNHEY and CDR2 SVGAGI. The germline V and J ends were trimmed by 3 bases and 7 bases, with 15 bases remaining between them. The CDR3 is CASSYSRQVTEKLFF. As DNA, the CDR3 is TGTGCCAGCAGTTATTCTCGACAGGTGACTGAAAAACTGTTTTTT.

V gene TRBV3-1 (or the pseudogene TRBV3-2) combines with J gene TRBJ1-2; D unclear. V shed 1 base and J shed 2 bases, with 8 bases lying between them. CDR1 and CDR2 from the germline V gene are LGHDT and YNNKEL (reference sequence). The CDR3 sequence is 14 residues long. The CDR3: CASSQGALNYGYTF. The CDR3 region has the DNA TGTGCCAGCAGCCAAGGGGCCTTAAACTATGGCTACACCTTC.

In its sample, this clone was seen a few times. This chain uses TRBV10-3 with TRBJ2-1; 9 nucleotides line up with TRBD2. This CDR3 has 17 residues. J lost 9 bases, V lost 4 bases, and 16 bases had no gene match. Looked up from germline, CDR1 is ENHRY and CDR2 is SYGVKD. The DNA of the CDR3 is TGTGCCATCAGTGGGCGGCCCTCGGCGGGAGGGACGGGTGAGCAGTTCTTC. Residues: CAISGRPSAGGTGEQFF.

The J gene is TRBJ2-6, the V gene TRBV6-4; possible D gene TRBD1, 6 bases. CDR1 MRHNA and CDR2 SNTAGT come from the germline V gene. The CDR3 is 15 residues long. V gave up 3 bases and J gave up 1 base, with 7 bases separating them. CDR3: CASSEGGSGANVLTF. The CDR3 nucleotides read TGTGCCAGCAGTGAAGGGGGATCTGGGGCCAACGTCCTGACTTTC.

This chain links TRBV3-1 (or the pseudogene TRBV3-2) with TRBJ1-6, with 7 bases lining up with TRBD1. Germline loops: CDR1 LGHDT, CDR2 YNNKEL (reference sequence). V lost 0 bases and J lost 5; bases outside the gene matches: 4. The CDR3 is 16 residues long. The CDR3 coding sequence is TGTGCCAGCAGCCAAGAGATGGGACAGCATAATTCACCCCTCCACTTT. This codes for CASSQEMGQHNSPLHF.

The chain joins TRBV5-1 to TRBJ1-1; 7 bases line up with TRBD1. Germline CDR1 SGHRS, CDR2 YFSETQ. The ends lost 5 bases at V and 2 bases at J; junction bases unmatched: 12. The length of the CDR3 is 16 residues. CDR3 DNA: TGCGCCAGCAGTTCAACAGGGGAGTGGGGTAACACTGAAGCTTTCTTT. Amino acid sequence: CASSSTGEWGNTEAFF.

Remarks on this clone: This CDR3 is also generated by other DNA sequences in the sample. The CDR3 protein is CASSLSGGDTGELFF. As DNA, the CDR3 is TGCGCCAGCAGCTTGTCTGGAGGGGACACCGGGGAGCTGTTTTTT. The chain combines TRBV5-1 with TRBJ2-2, with D tentatively TRBD2 (6 bases). Germline assignment: CDR1 SGHRS and CDR2 YFSETQ. The ends were cut back, 1 base at V and 3 bases at J, with 10 bases in the middle. This CDR3 spans 15 amino acids. Using reference TRBV5-1 and TRBJ2-2 for the parts outside the CDR3, the full variable domain is KAGVTQTPRYLIKTRGQQVTLSCSPISGHRSVSWYQQTPGQGLQFLFEYFSETQRNKGNFPGRFSGRQFSNSRSEMNVSTLELGDSALYLCASSLSGGDTGELFFGEGSRLTVL.

This chain uses TRBV24-1 with TRBJ2-2; no definite D call. The CDR3 has 16 residues. CDR1 and CDR2 from the germline V gene are KGHDR and SFDVKD. V lost 3 bases and J 3 bases, leaving 13 bases between the germline ends. The CDR3 here is CATSDGRLADTGELFF. The CDR3 nucleotides are TGTGCCACCAGTGATGGACGACTGGCAGACACCGGGGAGCTGTTTTTT.

This clone has a single count. The chain employs TRBV5-1 and TRBJ2-2; no definite D call. CDR1 and CDR2 from the germline V gene are SGHRS and YFSETQ. This CDR3 spans 14 amino acids. V shed 1 base and J shed 4 bases, with 8 bases lying between them. The CDR3 DNA sequence: TGCGCCAGCAGCTTGACAAGAGGCACCGGGGAGCTGTTTTTT. Its protein product is CASSLTRGTGELFF.

V is TRBV5-6 and J is TRBJ2-4; TRBD2 might be the D (6 bases). The CDR3 length is 14 residues. Germline V gene data show CDR1 as SGHDT and CDR2 as YYEEEE. Trimming left V 1 base short and J 6 bases short, with 11 bases between. This CDR3 is CASSLPGRINIQYF. CDR3 DNA sequence: TGTGCCAGCAGCTTGCCAGGGAGGATAAACATTCAGTACTTC.

The chain employs TRBV3-1 (or the pseudogene TRBV3-2) and TRBJ1-1; TRBD1 agrees at 8 bases. The CDR3 is 14 residues long. Trimming removed 4 bases from V and 3 bases from J; junction bases left unmatched: 4. Per the germline V gene, CDR1 is LGHDT and CDR2 is YNNKEL (reference sequence). In DNA, the CDR3 is TGTGCCAGCAGCCGCTCGGACAGGGACACTGAAGCTTTCTTT. Its translation: CASSRSDRDTEAFF.

The gene calls are TRBV12-5 and TRBJ1-6, with D possibly matching TRBD1 (5 bases). This CDR3 region has 14 residues. V shed 4 bases and J shed 7 bases, with 11 bases lying between them. Germline V gene data show CDR1 as LGHNT and CDR2 as FRNRAP. This CDR3 reads CASGWGRANSPLHF. The CDR3 nucleotides are TGTGCTAGTGGTTGGGGACGGGCAAATTCACCCCTCCACTTT.

The sample holds one count of this clone. The rearrangement links TRBV9 to TRBJ2-5; D is uncertain. There are 13 residues in the CDR3. V lost 0 bases to trimming and J lost 4 bases, with 7 bases between them. From germline, CDR1 is SGDLS and CDR2 YYNGEE. The chain's CDR3 is CASSVVLGETQYF. CDR3 DNA: TGTGCCAGCAGCGTAGTGCTAGGAGAGACCCAGTACTTC.

The chain recombines TRBV5-1 with TRBJ1-1; D call uncertain. Germline V lookup: CDR1 SGHRS, CDR2 YFSETQ. V was trimmed by 0 bases and J by 0 bases, leaving 6 bases between them. This CDR3 spans 14 amino acids. CDR3: CASSLGYVNTEAFF. The CDR3 nucleotides are TGCGCCAGCAGCTTGGGGTACGTGAACACTGAAGCTTTCTTT.

This clone has a handful of counts. The chain uses TRBV19 and TRBJ1-5, with 7 nucleotides matching TRBD1. The V gene end was trimmed by 6 bases and the J gene end by 3 bases; junction bases not matched to a gene: 5. CDR1 LNHDA and CDR2 SQIVND come from the germline V gene (reference sequence). CDR3 length: 14 residues. The CDR3 nucleotides are TGTGCCAGTAGACAGGGGATGGACAATCAGCCCCAGCATTTT. It encodes CASRQGMDNQPQHF.

This clone occurred once. The V and J genes are TRBV12-5 and TRBJ2-1, with 14 bases that match TRBD2. The CDR3 contains 15 residues. The germline V gene has CDR1 LGHNT and CDR2 FRNRAP. J was trimmed by 9 bases and V by 5 bases; bases with no gene match: 6. The CDR3 DNA reads TGTGCTAGTGGTCCCGGGACTAGCGGGGGAGGTGAGCAGTTCTTC. It yields the protein CASGPGTSGGGEQFF.

This clone was observed a single time. The V call is TRBV6-1, the J call TRBJ1-6, with a tentative D call TRBD1 (5 bases). CDR1 and CDR2 (germline): MNHNS, SASEGT. The CDR3 runs to 15 residues. The V and J ends lost 2 bases and 6 bases respectively, with 11 bases between them. The chain's CDR3 is CASSETPGLNSPLHF. The CDR3, as DNA: TGTGCCAGCAGTGAAACACCGGGACTTAATTCACCCCTCCACTTT.

The V and J genes are TRBV21-1 and TRBJ1-5; the table's D call TRBD1 went unverified against the DNA. TRBV21-1 is marked as a pseudogene. This CDR3 spans 17 amino acids. For the CDR3, the DNA is TGTGCCAGCAGCATACACAGACAGGGAAAGAGCAATCAGCCCCAGCATTTT. It codes for CASSIHRQGKSNQPQHF.

This chain joins TRBV4-2 and TRBJ2-5; D not certain. The CDR3 has 14 residues. CDR1 and CDR2 (germline): LGHNA, YNFKEQ. Trimming pared 0 bases from V and 2 bases from J, leaving 7 bases between. The CDR3 DNA reads TGTGCCAGCAGCCAAGAGGACGCGCAAGAGACCCAGTACTTC. It codes for CASSQEDAQETQYF.

This clone appeared a single time. The chain is built from TRBV9 and TRBJ2-7; D possibly corresponds to TRBD1 (6 bases). There are 12 residues in the CDR3. With 4 bases removed from V and 5 bases from J, the gap between germline ends came to 10 bases. Germline V gene sequence: CDR1 SGDLS, CDR2 YYNGEE. The CDR3: CASSLGDNEQYF. CDR3 DNA: TGTGCCAGCAGCCTAGGGGACAACGAGCAGTACTTC.

V usage is TRBV29-1 and J usage is TRBJ2-5; tentative D call: TRBD2 (6 bases). Germline V gene data show CDR1 as SQVTM and CDR2 as ANQGSEA. V was clipped by 3 bases and J by 5 bases, with 10 bases between them. The CDR3 is 12 residues long. CDR3 bases: TGCAGCGTTGATGTGACTAGGGAGACCCAGTACTTC. Translation: CSVDVTRETQYF.